Each of the 18 T cell receptor beta chains below was sequenced from the same sample in a study of CD8+ T cells in alopecia areata. Extraction and reverse transcription of RNA yielded cDNA as the sequencing template. The method was immunoSEQ multiplex PCR; TCRdb's version includes in-frame clones alone and lacks a portion of them. This sample has over 150,000 clones, with less than 70% found just once. The treatment is: oral pan-JAK inhibitor, 5-10 mg twice daily. Sequenced material: CD8+ T cells sorted from blood, taken at week 24, from a patient treated with tofacitinib. The receptor set was obtained from a human donor with alopecia areata.

This clone was observed a handful of times. This rearrangement joins TRBV27 to TRBJ2-2; D call uncertain. Germline V gene lookup returns CDR1 MNHEY and CDR2 SMNVEV (reference sequence). The V and J ends lost 5 bases and 7 bases respectively, with 11 bases between them. The CDR3 has 13 residues. The CDR3 bases are TGTGCCAGCAGTCTGATGAGGAGCGGGGAGCTGTTTTTT. Translating gives CASSLMRSGELFF.

This chain uses TRBV11-2 with TRBJ2-5, with D perhaps TRBD1 (5 bases). There are 16 residues in the CDR3. Germline V gene lookup returns CDR1 SGHAT and CDR2 FQNNGV. Trimming stripped 2 bases from V and 2 bases from J, with 15 bases between. The CDR3 spells CASSLMGRSLQETQYF. CDR3 in DNA: TGTGCCAGCAGCTTAATGGGGCGGAGCCTACAAGAGACCCAGTACTTC.

As DNA, the CDR3 is TGTGCCACCAGCAGAGGACGGGGGAGAGGGGATACGCAGTATTTT. As protein: CATSRGRGRGDTQYF. The genes are TRBV15 and TRBJ2-3; D is possibly TRBD2 (6 bases). V lost 1 base and J lost 6, with 14 bases in between. This CDR3 is 15 amino acids long. Per germline, CDR1 LNHNV and CDR2 YYDKDF (reference sequence). The full variable domain, in which reference TRBV15 and TRBJ2-3 provide the parts outside the CDR3, is DAMVIQNPRYQVTQFGKPVTLSCSQTLNHNVMYWYQQKSSQAPKLLFHYYDKDFNNEADTPDNFQSRRPNTSFCFLDIRSPGLGDTAMYLCATSRGRGRGDTQYFGPGTRLTVL.

This clone has only one observation. The chain joins TRBV7-9 to TRBJ2-1; a possible D gene is TRBD2 (5 bases). This CDR3 comprises 11 residues. Germline V gene lookup returns CDR1 SEHNR and CDR2 FQNEAQ (reference sequence). Trimming removed 7 bases at V and 10 bases at J, with 11 bases between. DNA for the CDR3: TGTGCCAGCACGTCCAGAGGGGAGCAGTTCTTC. It encodes CASTSRGEQFF.

A few counts support this clone. The V gene is TRBV2, the J gene TRBJ2-5; D ambiguous. The CDR3 has 14 amino acids. Trimming stripped 4 bases from V and 2 bases from J, with 11 bases between. Germline assignment: CDR1 SNHLY and CDR2 FYNNEI. DNA for the CDR3: TGTGCCAGCAGTGGTGTAGAGCAGCAAGAGACCCAGTACTTC. Amino acids: CASSGVEQQETQYF.

The rearrangement uses TRBV6-5 and TRBJ1-1, with 7 bases matching TRBD1. The length of the CDR3 is 14 residues. Looked up from germline, CDR1 is MNHEY and CDR2 is SVGAGI. The junction had 9 bases not matched to a gene; V was cut back by 6 bases and J by 5 bases. In DNA form, the CDR3 reads TGTGCCAGCAGCCTTGGGACAGATTTAACTGAAGCTTTCTTT. It translates to CASSLGTDLTEAFF.

This clone has a single count. The chain is built from TRBV14 and TRBJ1-6; D is undetermined. The CDR3 has 16 amino acids. Germline loops: CDR1 SGHDN, CDR2 FVKESK. Trimming shortened V by 0 bases and J by 9 bases, and 15 bases separated the two germline ends. The CDR3 protein is CASSQDGQGPSSPLHF. Written as DNA, the CDR3 is TGTGCCAGCAGCCAAGATGGTCAAGGTCCCAGTTCACCCCTCCACTTT.

The V call is TRBV9, the J call TRBJ2-1; D gene uncertain. V lost 2 bases and J 0 bases, leaving 12 bases between the germline ends. Per the germline V gene, CDR1 is SGDLS and CDR2 is YYNGEE. The CDR3 sequence is 16 residues long. CDR3 sequence: CASSVYGVNSYNEQFF. CDR3 DNA sequence: TGTGCCAGCAGCGTTTATGGGGTAAACTCCTACAATGAGCAGTTCTTC.

This clone was observed a handful of times. The J gene is TRBJ2-7, the V gene TRBV5-6; 12 positions agree with TRBD1. Germline V lookup: CDR1 SGHDT, CDR2 YYEEEE. V shed 4 bases, J shed 5 bases, and the junction held 4 bases outside the gene matches. CDR3 length: 14 amino acids. In nucleotides, the CDR3 is TGTGCCAGCAGCCCCGGGACAGGGGGCCACGAGCAGTACTTC. Its protein is CASSPGTGGHEQYF.

The J gene is TRBJ2-1, the V gene TRBV29-1; 11 bases are a match to TRBD2. This CDR3 contains 14 residues. V trimming: 7 bases; J trimming: 2 bases; junction bases outside the gene matches: 4. CDR1 and CDR2 from the germline V gene are SQVTM and ANQGSEA. The CDR3 protein is CSASGGRAYNEQFF. In DNA form, the CDR3 reads TGCAGCGCTAGCGGGGGGCGGGCCTACAATGAGCAGTTCTTC.

Only a few counts were recorded for this clone. The chain employs TRBV25-1 and TRBJ1-1, with D possibly TRBD1 on 5 matching bases. The germline V gene has CDR1 MGHDK and CDR2 SYGVNS. This CDR3 is built from 13 residues. V was clipped by 4 bases and J by 8 bases, with 14 bases between them. The CDR3 region has the DNA TGTGCCAGCAGTGCCACAGGTCAGGCCGAAGCTTTCTTT. It specifies CASSATGQAEAFF.

This clone has only one observation. The chain recombines TRBV7-3 with TRBJ2-3; TRBD2 matches at 9 bases. The CDR3 length is 15 residues. Trimming cost V 0 bases and J 5 bases; bases outside gene matches: 3. The germline V gene encodes CDR1 SGHTA and CDR2 FQGTGA. CDR3 sequence reads: CASSLTSGGGDTQYF. The CDR3 nucleotides are TGTGCCAGCAGCTTAACTAGCGGGGGAGGAGATACGCAGTATTTT. Filled out from reference TRBV7-3 and TRBJ2-3, the complete variable domain reads GAGVSQTPSNKVTEKGKYVELRCDPISGHTALYWYRQSLGQGPEFLIYFQGTGAADDSGLPNDRFFAVRPEGSVSTLKIQRTERGDSAVYLCASSLTSGGGDTQYFGPGTRLTVL.

This clone occurred a few times. The rearrangement links TRBV30 to TRBJ1-4; D is unclear. The CDR3 consists of 13 residues. With 0 bases removed from V and 5 bases from J, the gap between germline ends came to 7 bases. Germline V gene lookup returns CDR1 GTSNPN and CDR2 SVGIG (reference sequence). Here the CDR3 reads CAWSVQGNEKLFF. Written as DNA, the CDR3 is TGTGCCTGGAGTGTACAAGGGAATGAAAAACTGTTTTTT.

The chain employs TRBV29-1 and TRBJ2-2; D not certain. The CDR3 spans 13 residues. The V gene lost 5 bases and the J gene lost 8 bases, with 15 bases spanning the gap. Looked up from germline, CDR1 is SQVTM and CDR2 is ANQGSEA. The CDR3 sequence: CSVSKPSEGELFF. The CDR3, as DNA: TGCAGCGTTTCTAAGCCCTCAGAAGGGGAGCTGTTTTTT.

This chain uses TRBV7-9 with TRBJ1-1; no clear D gene. Germline V gene sequence: CDR1 SEHNR, CDR2 FQNEAQ (reference sequence). The CDR3 runs to 13 residues. Trimming stripped 3 bases from V and 6 bases from J, with 11 bases between. The CDR3 sequence is CASSLGGIAEAFF. As DNA, the CDR3 is TGTGCCAGCAGCTTGGGAGGGATCGCTGAAGCTTTCTTT.

V usage is TRBV5-1 and J usage is TRBJ2-1; 8 bases map to TRBD1. This CDR3 comprises 12 residues. Per the germline V gene, CDR1 is SGHRS and CDR2 is YFSETQ. Unmatched junction bases numbered 1, after V lost 5 bases and J lost 6 bases. CDR3: CASSDRGNEQFF. CDR3 coding DNA: TGCGCCAGCAGTGACAGGGGCAATGAGCAGTTCTTC.

This chain uses TRBV9 with TRBJ2-7, with 8 bases matching TRBD2. CDR3 size: 14 residues. Germline trimming cut 4 bases from V and 5 bases from J; bases unmatched to any gene: 8. The germline CDR1 and CDR2 sequences are SGDLS and YYNGEE. The CDR3 region is CASSPGTSGNEQYF. CDR3 coding DNA: TGTGCCAGCAGCCCGGGGACTAGTGGTAACGAGCAGTACTTC.

CDR3 in DNA: TGCGCCAGCAGCCAAGATAGGACAGGGATGGTTTGGACTGAAGCTTTCTTT. As protein: CASSQDRTGMVWTEAFF. The rearrangement joins TRBV4-3 to TRBJ1-1, with 8 bases fitting TRBD1. This CDR3 has 17 amino acids. V was pared by 0 bases and J by 5 bases, with 11 bases of the junction left unmatched. Germline CDR1 reads LGHNA; CDR2 reads YSLEER.